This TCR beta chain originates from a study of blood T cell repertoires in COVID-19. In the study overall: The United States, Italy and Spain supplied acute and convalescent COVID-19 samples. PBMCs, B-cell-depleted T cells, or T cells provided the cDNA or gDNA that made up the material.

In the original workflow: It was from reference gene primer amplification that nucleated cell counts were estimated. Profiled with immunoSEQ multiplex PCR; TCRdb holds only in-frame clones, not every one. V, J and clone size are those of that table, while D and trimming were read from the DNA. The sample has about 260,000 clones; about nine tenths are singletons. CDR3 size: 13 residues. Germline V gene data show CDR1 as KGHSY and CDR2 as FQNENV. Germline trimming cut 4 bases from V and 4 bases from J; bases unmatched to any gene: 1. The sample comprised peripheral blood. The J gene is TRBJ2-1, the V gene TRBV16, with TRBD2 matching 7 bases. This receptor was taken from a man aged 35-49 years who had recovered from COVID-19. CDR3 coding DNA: TGTGCCAGCAGCCGGGGGGGGTACAATGAGCAGTTCTTC. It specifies CASSRGGYNEQFF.